This T cell receptor beta chain was sequenced in a study of T cell repertoires in cytomegalovirus infection. General study results and limits: Ex vivo responses were dominated by HLA-C-restricted CMV-specific TCR beta clonotypes.

Germline V gene sequence: CDR1 SSHAT, CDR2 FNYEAQ (reference sequence). The CDR3 has 11 residues. In this sample, this clonotype turned up many times. Antigen specificity is unknown. One junction end does not reproduce the germline sequence, and a read error may be involved. Via MiXCR, TCRdb re-called the reads, giving one row per CDR3 protein. The sample has under 100,000 distinct CDR3 sequences; more than 3.5% are singletons. The sequenced material came from PBMCs. The V and J genes are TRBV7-7 and TRBJ2-5; maybe TRBD2 (6 bases). The receptor's source is a human donor in good health (CMV status not recorded). Some clones in this sample may be carry-over from other donors' samples. CDR3 region: CASSAGETQYF. DNA of the CDR3: TGTGCTAGCAGCGCGGGGGAGACCCAGTACTTC.